Shown below are 5 T cell receptor beta chains from a single sample sequenced in a study of blood T cell repertoires in COVID-19. Produced via immunoSEQ multiplex PCR; TCRdb's table is partial and in-frame only. The sample holds approximately 60,000 clones, about 85% seen once. What was sequenced was peripheral blood. All receptors derive from an elderly woman with COVID-19, enrolled during active disease.

The genes are TRBV5-1 and TRBJ1-2; TRBD1 matches at 7 bases. This CDR3 region has 16 residues. Trimming took 2 bases from V and 2 from J; bases not matched to a gene: 9. Germline assignment: CDR1 SGHRS and CDR2 YFSETQ. The CDR3 coding sequence is TGCGCCAGCAGCTTTGAGGGGGCGGCTAACAACTATGGCTACACCTTC. This sequence encodes CASSFEGAANNYGYTF. The entire variable domain, with the rest obtained from reference TRBV5-1 and TRBJ1-2, is as follows: KAGVTQTPRYLIKTRGQQVTLSCSPISGHRSVSWYQQTPGQGLQFLFEYFSETQRNKGNFPGRFSGRQFSNSRSEMNVSTLELGDSALYLCASSFEGAANNYGYTFGSGTRLTVV.

In its sample, this clone was seen once. The V call is TRBV5-1, the J call TRBJ1-3, with 11 positions matching TRBD1. In germline, CDR1 is SGHRS, CDR2 YFSETQ. The CDR3 extends over 16 amino acids. The ends lost 4 bases at V and 3 bases at J; junction bases unmatched: 6. This chain's CDR3 is CASSPGQGGVGNTIYF. CDR3 DNA: TGCGCCAGCAGCCCGGGACAGGGGGGTGTTGGAAACACCATATATTTT.

This clone was counted only a few times. The CDR3 DNA is TGTGCCACCAGCAGAGATCAGCAAGCAGGGGTCACGTTCTTC. This codes for CATSRDQQAGVTFF. The chain has TRBV15 and TRBJ2-1, with D possibly TRBD1 on 6 matching bases. This CDR3 comprises 14 residues. V was pared by 0 bases and J by 15 bases, with 18 bases between. From germline, CDR1 is LNHNV and CDR2 YYDKDF (reference sequence).

This clone has just one count. This chain joins TRBV7-2 and TRBJ2-7; D might be TRBD1 (6 bases). V lost 1 base and J 7 bases, leaving 17 bases between the germline ends. The CDR3 has 15 residues. CDR1 SGHTA and CDR2 FQGNSA come from the germline V gene. In nucleotides, the CDR3 is TGTGCCAGCAGCTTAGAGACAGGCCCTTCTCGGGAGCAGTACTTC. Translating gives CASSLETGPSREQYF.

CDR3 bases: TGTGCCAGTACTAACAGGCCAAGCAATCAGCCCCAGCATTTT. Its protein is CASTNRPSNQPQHF. The chain combines TRBV19 with TRBJ1-5, with a possible D match to TRBD1 (5 bases). CDR1 and CDR2 from the germline V gene are LNHDA and SQIVND (reference sequence). V shed 7 bases and J shed 1 base, with 11 bases lying between them. The CDR3 totals 14 residues.